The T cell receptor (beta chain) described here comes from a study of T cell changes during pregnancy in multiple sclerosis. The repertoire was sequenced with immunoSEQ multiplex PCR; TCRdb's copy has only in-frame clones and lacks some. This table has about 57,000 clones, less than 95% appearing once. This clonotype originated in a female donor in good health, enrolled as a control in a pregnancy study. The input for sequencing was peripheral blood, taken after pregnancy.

CDR3 sequence reads: CASSQSYRGAYGYTF. CDR3 bases: TGTGCCAGCAGCCAAAGTTACAGGGGAGCCTATGGCTACACCTTC. The chain carries TRBV4-2 and TRBJ1-2; 7 bases are a match to TRBD1. Germline V gene lookup returns CDR1 LGHNA and CDR2 YNFKEQ. Trimming removed 2 bases from V and 4 bases from J; junction bases left unmatched: 7. The CDR3 loop spans 15 amino acids.